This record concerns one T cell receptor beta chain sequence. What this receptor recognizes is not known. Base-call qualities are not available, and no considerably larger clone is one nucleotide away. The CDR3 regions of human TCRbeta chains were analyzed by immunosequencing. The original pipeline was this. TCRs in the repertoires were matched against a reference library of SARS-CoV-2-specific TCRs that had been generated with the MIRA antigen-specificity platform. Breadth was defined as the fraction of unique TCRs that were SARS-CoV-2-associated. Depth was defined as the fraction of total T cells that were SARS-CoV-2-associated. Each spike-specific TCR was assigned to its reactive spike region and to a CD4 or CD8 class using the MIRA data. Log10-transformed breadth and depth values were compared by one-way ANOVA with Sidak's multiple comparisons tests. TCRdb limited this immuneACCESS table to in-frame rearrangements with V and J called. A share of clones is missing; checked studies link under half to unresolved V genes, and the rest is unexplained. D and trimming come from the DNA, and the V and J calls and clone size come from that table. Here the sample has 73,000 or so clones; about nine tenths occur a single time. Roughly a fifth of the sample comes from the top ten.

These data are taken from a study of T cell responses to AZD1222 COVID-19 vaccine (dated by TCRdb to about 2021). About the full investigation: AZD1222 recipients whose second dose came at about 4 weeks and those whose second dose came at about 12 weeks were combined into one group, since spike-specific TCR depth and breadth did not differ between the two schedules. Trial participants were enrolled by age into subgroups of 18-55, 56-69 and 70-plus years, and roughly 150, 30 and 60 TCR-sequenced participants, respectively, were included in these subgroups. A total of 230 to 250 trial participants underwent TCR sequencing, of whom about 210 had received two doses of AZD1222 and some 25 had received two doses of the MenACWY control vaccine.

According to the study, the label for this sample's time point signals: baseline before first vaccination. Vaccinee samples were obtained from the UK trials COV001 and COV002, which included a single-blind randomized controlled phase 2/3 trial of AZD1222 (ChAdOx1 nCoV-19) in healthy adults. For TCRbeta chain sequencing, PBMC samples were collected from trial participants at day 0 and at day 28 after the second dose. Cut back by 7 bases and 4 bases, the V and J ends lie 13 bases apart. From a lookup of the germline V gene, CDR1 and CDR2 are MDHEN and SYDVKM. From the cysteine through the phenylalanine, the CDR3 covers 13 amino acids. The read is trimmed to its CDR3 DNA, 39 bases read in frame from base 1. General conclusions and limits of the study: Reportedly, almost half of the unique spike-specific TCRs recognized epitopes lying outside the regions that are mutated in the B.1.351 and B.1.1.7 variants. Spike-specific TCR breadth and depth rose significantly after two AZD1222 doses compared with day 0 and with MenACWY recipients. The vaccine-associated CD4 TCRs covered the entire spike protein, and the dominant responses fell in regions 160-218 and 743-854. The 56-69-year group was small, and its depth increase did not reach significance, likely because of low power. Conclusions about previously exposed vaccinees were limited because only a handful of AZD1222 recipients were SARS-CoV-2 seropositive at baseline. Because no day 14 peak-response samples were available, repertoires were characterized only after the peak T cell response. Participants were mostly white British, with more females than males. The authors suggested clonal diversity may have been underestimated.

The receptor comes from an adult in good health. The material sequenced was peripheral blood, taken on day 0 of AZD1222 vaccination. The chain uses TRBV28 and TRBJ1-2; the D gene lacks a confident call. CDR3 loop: CASTSHSPYGYTF. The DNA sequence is TGTGCCAGCACTAGCCACAGCCCCTATGGCTACACCTTC.